This T cell receptor (beta chain) was documented in a study of long-term antiretroviral therapy in people with HIV. The study, taken as a whole, reports: There were no data on ART adherence, viral resistance or therapy changes, a gap that limits inferences about post-ART repertoire changes.

A remark on this clone: The target antigen is unknown.

Per individual, the PBMC samples numbered at least one pre-ART and at least two post-ART. Participants who had HIV were, without exception, treated in the United States. Germline CDR1 and CDR2: SGHVS and FNYEAQ. Trimming shortened V by 2 bases and J by 7 bases, and 15 bases separated the two germline ends. The CDR3 contains 14 residues. The assay, immunoSEQ v3.0, was run at survey level. Repertoires were generated with immunoSEQ multiplex PCR, while TCRdb's copy carries only in-frame clones and drops some. The table shows about 39,000 clones, with approximately 87% occurring only once. The receptor was isolated from a woman aged 45-65 years with HIV. The sequenced sample was unsorted PBMCs, obtained 1.2 years after starting antiretroviral therapy. The chain carries TRBV7-6 and TRBJ2-7; D unresolved. The CDR3 DNA follows: TGTGCCAGCAGCTTAAGGGCCTCTGGGGATGAGCAGTACTTC. Translation gives CASSLRASGDEQYF. Full variable domain (missing parts from reference TRBV7-6 and TRBJ2-7): GAGVSQSPRYKVTKRGQDVALRCDPISGHVSLYWYRQALGQGPEFLTYFNYEAQQDKSGLPNDRFSAERPEGSISTLTIQRTEQRDSAMYRCASSLRASGDEQYFGPGTRLTVT.